This TCR beta chain emerged from a study of shared clonotypes between healthy human individuals. Across the whole study: Ranging from 18 to 49 in age, donors were a couple of women and a few men.

The CDR3 runs 13 residues. From germline, CDR1 is GTSNPN and CDR2 SVGIG (reference sequence). Trimming cost V 3 bases and J 3 bases, with 11 bases left between them. The repertoire was sequenced with immunoSEQ multiplex PCR; TCRdb's copy has only in-frame clones and lacks some. The table has about half a million clones, roughly 80% seen once. Caucasian adults residing in Nashville, Tennessee made up all the donors. For genomic DNA, unsorted samples relied on tens of millions of PBMCs. The chain employs TRBV30 and TRBJ1-1; the D gene is possibly TRBD1 (6 bases). Sequencing was performed on PBMCs. The TCR was taken from a woman in her thirties or forties in good health. Some clones in this sample may be carry-over from other donors' samples. This CDR3 reads CAWRGGGHTEAFF. The CDR3 nucleotides read TGTGCCTGGAGGGGGGGCGGACACACTGAAGCTTTCTTT.